One sample yielded the 20 T cell receptor beta chains listed below, sequenced in a study of human T cells and chemical hapten exposure. Time point denoted: patch test 1, 2 weeks after DPC sensitization. Treatment here: therapeutic diphenylcyclopropenone sensitization with weekly scalp DPC. Via MiXCR, TCRdb re-called the RACE reads, giving one row per CDR3 protein. The table includes 90,000 to 120,000 distinct CDR3 sequences, 11% detected once. The sequences come from whole blood, collected in connection with sensitization to the hapten diphenylcyclopropenone (DPC). These receptor sequences come from a woman aged 40 to 50 with alopecia areata. Some clones in this sample may be carry-over from other donors' samples.

In its sample, this clonotype was seen many times. Compared with germline, one end of the junction differs, possibly owing to a read error. This rearrangement joins TRBV18 to TRBJ1-6; TRBD1 is a possible D gene (5 bases). This CDR3 comprises 14 residues. Germline lookup yields CDR1 KGHSH and CDR2 LQKENI. The CDR3 DNA reads TGTGCCAGCTCACCGGGCGGGACGAATTCACCCCTCCATTTT. Amino acids: CASSPGGTNSPLHF.

There are a few counts of this clonotype. J is TRBJ2-7 and V is TRBV9, with 7 nucleotides matching TRBD1. The CDR3 is made up of 14 amino acids. Germline loops: CDR1 SGDLS, CDR2 YYNGEE. J was trimmed by 3 bases and V by 2 bases; bases with no gene match: 5. CDR3 sequence (DNA): TGTGCCAGCAGCGTGGGGACAGACCTCTACGAGCAGTACTTC. This sequence encodes CASSVGTDLYEQYF. The entire variable domain, with the rest obtained from reference TRBV9 and TRBJ2-7, is as follows: DSGVTQTPKHLITATGQRVTLRCSPRSGDLSVYWYQQSLDQGLQFLIQYYNGEERAKGNILERFSAQQFPDLHSELNLSSLELGDSALYFCASSVGTDLYEQYFGPGTRLTVT.

Worth noting for this clonotype: A much larger clone differs by one base, so this may be a read error. This is likely a read error, given that the CDR3 carries no conserved phenylalanine or tryptophan at its end. The gene calls are TRBV11-2 and TRBJ1-6; the D is unclear. The CDR3 is 14 amino acids. The V and J ends lost 4 bases and 11 bases respectively, with 15 bases between them. CDR1 is SGHAT and CDR2 is FQNNGV in the germline V gene. CDR3 nucleotides: TGTGCCAGCAGCTCGACCCCGGGAATCCCACCCCTCCACTCT. This gives the protein CASSSTPGIPPLHS.

This clonotype was detected ten times or more. This chain links TRBV20-1 with TRBJ2-2; a possible D gene is TRBD2 (6 bases). Trimming took 1 base from V and 7 from J, leaving 10 bases between them. The CDR3 length is 13 residues. Germline CDR1 is DFQATT and CDR2 is SNEGSKA (reference sequence). CDR3 region: CSARAGVYGELFF. CDR3 DNA: TGCAGTGCTAGAGCGGGAGTCTACGGGGAGCTGTTTTTT.

The genes are TRBV10-3 and TRBJ2-1; D is perhaps TRBD1 or TRBD2 (6 bases each). Germline-derived CDR1 and CDR2 are ENHRY and SYGVKD. V lost 6 bases and J 0 bases, leaving 15 bases between the germline ends. CDR3 length: 16 amino acids. This chain's CDR3 is CAIRGGSGGSYNEQFF. The CDR3 nucleotides are TGTGCCATCAGAGGGGGTAGCGGCGGCTCCTACAATGAGCAGTTCTTC.

V gene TRBV29-1 combines with J gene TRBJ2-6, with D hard to call. Per the germline V gene, CDR1 is SQVTM and CDR2 is ANQGSEA. V gave up 3 bases and J gave up 0 bases, with 9 bases separating them. This CDR3 is 15 amino acids long. The CDR3 loop reads CSVEGQSSGANVLTF. DNA for the CDR3: TGCAGCGTTGAGGGCCAGAGCTCTGGGGCCAACGTCCTGACTTTC.

The chain has TRBV20-1 and TRBJ1-1; 7 nucleotides align to TRBD1. The CDR3 contains 14 residues. Germline values: CDR1 DFQATT, CDR2 SNEGSKA (reference sequence). J was trimmed by 0 bases and V by 3 bases; bases with no gene match: 4. The CDR3 loop reads CSARPGQMNTEAFF. Here the CDR3 DNA reads TGCAGTGCTAGGCCGGGACAGATGAACACTGAAGCTTTCTTT.

The chain links TRBV20-1 to TRBJ1-3; D is perhaps TRBD1 (5 bases). Germline-derived CDR1 and CDR2 are DFQATT and SNEGSKA (reference sequence). This CDR3 is built from 15 residues. V lost 6 bases to trimming and J lost 4 bases, with 19 bases between them. The CDR3 reads CSATSFGGSGNTIYF. In nucleotides, the CDR3 is TGCAGTGCCACTAGTTTCGGGGGATCCGGAAACACCATATATTTT.

DNA for the CDR3: TGTGCCAGCAGCTTAGCCCGACAGGGTTCACCCCTCCACTTT. Residues: CASSLARQGSPLHF. V gene TRBV7-8 combines with J gene TRBJ1-6, with TRBD1 matching 7 bases. CDR1 is SGHVS, CDR2 FQNEAQ, per germline. The junction had 2 bases not matched to a gene; V was cut back by 0 bases and J by 9 bases. This CDR3 has 14 amino acids.

This clonotype was observed at least ten times. The CDR3 DNA reads as TGTGCCAGCAGCTTGGGGGTCGGAGGTAATGAAAAACTGTTTTTT. Protein product: CASSLGVGGNEKLFF. The rearrangement links TRBV13 to TRBJ1-4; tentative D call: TRBD1 (5 bases). V gave up 3 bases and J gave up 4 bases, with 12 bases separating them. From germline, CDR1 is PRHDT and CDR2 FYEKMQ (reference sequence). This CDR3 has 15 residues. The full variable domain, completed using reference TRBV13 and TRBJ1-4, is AAGVIQSPRHLIKEKRETATLKCYPIPRHDTVYWYQQGPGQDPQFLISFYEKMQSDKGSIPDRFSAQQFSDYHSELNMSSLELGDSALYFCASSLGVGGNEKLFFGSGTQLSVL.

This clonotype has ten or more counts. Here the CDR3 DNA reads TGTGCCAGCAGCTTTGACAGGGGGCGTAACAATGAGCAGTTCTTC. Translation: CASSFDRGRNNEQFF. This chain joins TRBV7-2 and TRBJ2-1; 10 bases are shared with TRBD1. Germline CDR1 is SGHTA and CDR2 is FQGNSA. V lost 3 bases and J lost 5; bases outside the gene matches: 4. This CDR3 has 15 residues.

A few counts support this clonotype. The V gene is TRBV6-6, the J gene TRBJ1-1; TRBD1 aligns across 9 bases. The CDR3 is 15 residues long. The germline CDR1 and CDR2 sequences are MNHNY and SVGAGI (reference sequence). The J segment lost 1 base and the V segment lost 6 bases, leaving 6 bases of the junction unmatched. The CDR3 DNA is TGTGCCAGCAGCCACGGACAGGGGAGGAACACTGAAGCTTTCTTT. It specifies CASSHGQGRNTEAFF.

This clonotype showed up many times. The chain is built from TRBV20-1 and TRBJ1-5; tentatively, D is TRBD1 (5 bases). V was trimmed by 1 base and J by 6 bases, leaving 10 bases between them. The CDR3 has 13 amino acids. Germline V gives CDR1 DFQATT, CDR2 SNEGSKA (reference sequence). CDR3 amino acids: CSARGGASQPQHF. As DNA, the CDR3 is TGCAGTGCTAGAGGTGGGGCAAGTCAGCCCCAGCATTTT.

This chain links TRBV20-1 with TRBJ1-2; D is possibly TRBD1 (5 bases). V was cut by 1 base and J by 4 bases, with 13 bases left in between. The CDR3 runs 14 residues. Per germline, CDR1 DFQATT and CDR2 SNEGSKA (reference sequence). The CDR3 spells CSARVTQALYGYTF. The CDR3 DNA reads as TGCAGTGCTAGAGTAACACAGGCCCTCTATGGCTACACCTTC.

A word on this clonotype: A read error is likely, as this CDR3 ends without the conserved phenylalanine or tryptophan. This sequence joins TRBV20-1 and TRBJ2-5; 9 positions match TRBD2. The CDR3 loop spans 15 amino acids. The J segment lost 4 bases and the V segment lost 5 bases, leaving 11 bases of the junction unmatched. Germline CDR1 is DFQATT and CDR2 is SNEGSKA (reference sequence). This CDR3 reads CSASVAGDLLETQYL. In DNA form, the CDR3 reads TGCAGTGCTTCTGTAGCGGGGGACCTGTTAGAGACCCAGTACCTC.

This clonotype was detected only a few times. CDR3 amino acids: CASSLKRQVYGYTF. In DNA, the CDR3 is TGTGCCAGCAGCTTAAAAAGACAGGTTTATGGCTACACCTTC. The gene calls are TRBV7-2 and TRBJ1-2; weak D call: TRBD1 (6 bases). In germline, CDR1 is SGHTA, CDR2 FQGNSA. V lost 2 bases and J 5 bases, leaving 12 bases between the germline ends. This CDR3 comprises 14 residues.

V gene TRBV4-3 combines with J gene TRBJ2-1; D is unresolved. V was clipped by 4 bases and J by 9 bases, with 7 bases between them. The CDR3 contains 11 residues. Looked up from germline, CDR1 is LGHNA and CDR2 is YSLEER. CDR3 residues: CASSRGSEQFF. The CDR3 DNA reads TGCGCCAGCAGCCGGGGAAGTGAGCAGTTCTTC.

This clonotype was detected ten times or more. This chain joins TRBV29-1 and TRBJ2-2, with D tentatively TRBD1 (6 bases). The CDR3 consists of 16 residues. Per germline, CDR1 SQVTM and CDR2 ANQGSEA. The V and J ends lost 1 base and 5 bases respectively, with 17 bases between them. In DNA, the CDR3 is TGCAGCGTTGAAGGGGCTGTGAGGGGGAAGACCGGGGAGCTGTTTTTT. Translating it yields CSVEGAVRGKTGELFF.

The chain employs TRBV12-5 and TRBJ2-1; D unclear. Trimming stripped 3 bases from V and 15 bases from J, with 12 bases between. CDR1 is LGHNT and CDR2 is FRNRAP in the germline V gene. The CDR3 has 11 residues. The CDR3: CASGFDSALFF. The CDR3 region has the DNA TGTGCTAGTGGTTTCGACTCCGCCCTGTTCTTC.

The V gene is TRBV5-4, the J gene TRBJ2-7; the match to TRBD2 covers 13 bases. CDR1 and CDR2 from the germline V gene are SGHNT and YYREEE (reference sequence). This CDR3 comprises 16 residues. With 4 bases clipped from V and 2 bases from J, the junction kept 6 bases outside the gene matches. CDR3 sequence (DNA): TGTGCCAGCAGCGCTGAAACTAGCGGGGGGGCCTACGAGCAGTACTTC. It specifies CASSAETSGGAYEQYF.